These 23 T cell receptor beta chains originate from one sample sequenced in a study of blood T cell repertoires in COVID-19. Sequenced by immunoSEQ multiplex PCR; TCRdb stores in-frame clones only, minus some. The data show some 260,000 clones, about 86% seen once. Source material: PBMCs or T cells enriched from blood (not recorded which). The receptor source for this set is a man between 25 and 39 years old with acute COVID-19.

The chain uses TRBV19 and TRBJ2-1, with 10 bases that match TRBD2. This CDR3 is 17 amino acids long. V trimming: 6 bases; J trimming: 7 bases; junction bases outside the gene matches: 15. Germline V gives CDR1 LNHDA, CDR2 SQIVND (reference sequence). The CDR3 bases are TGTGCCAGTAGGGTCCTGAGAGCGGGAGGGCCGGGGAATGAGCAGTTCTTC. Translation: CASRVLRAGGPGNEQFF.

There are a few counts of this clone. V and J are TRBV11-3 and TRBJ1-6; possibly TRBD1 for D (6 bases). With 5 bases removed from V and 6 bases from J, the gap between germline ends came to 14 bases. Germline loops: CDR1 SGHNT, CDR2 YENEEA. The CDR3 is 15 amino acids. CDR3 region: CASSPVRDTNSPLHF. The CDR3 DNA is TGTGCCAGCAGCCCCGTCCGGGACACTAATTCACCCCTCCACTTT.

The chain is built from TRBV11-3 and TRBJ2-6; TRBD1 agrees at 7 bases. CDR1 and CDR2 (germline): SGHNT, YENEEA. The CDR3 consists of 15 residues. The trim removed 6 bases at V and 2 bases at J, leaving 4 bases unmatched. CDR3 bases: TGTGCCAGCAGACACACAGGGGCTGGGGCCAACGTCCTGACTTTC. Its translation is CASRHTGAGANVLTF.

The rearrangement joins TRBV30 to TRBJ1-1, with 7 nucleotides matching TRBD1. V dropped 5 bases and J dropped 0; count of bases not matched to a gene: 6. CDR3 size: 14 residues. CDR1 is GTSNPN and CDR2 is SVGIG in the germline V gene (reference sequence). CDR3 amino acids: CAWDPGTVNTEAFF. The CDR3 DNA follows: TGTGCCTGGGATCCCGGGACAGTGAACACTGAAGCTTTCTTT. Full variable domain (outside the CDR3, taken from reference TRBV30 and TRBJ1-1): SQTIHQWPATLVQPVGSPLSLECTVEGTSNPNLYWYRQAAGRGLQLLFYSVGIGQISSEVPQNLSASRPQDRQFILSSKKLLLSDSGFYLCAWDPGTVNTEAFFGQGTRLTVV.

The gene calls are TRBV6-6 and TRBJ1-2; D unclear. Trimming left V 3 bases short and J 1 base short, with 6 bases between. Germline assignment: CDR1 MNHNY and CDR2 SVGAGI (reference sequence). This CDR3 region has 13 residues. The CDR3 nucleotides are TGTGCCAGCAGTTATTCGGGTAACTATGGCTACACCTTC. Protein sequence: CASSYSGNYGYTF.

This clone showed up just a few times. The genes are TRBV7-3 and TRBJ2-3; no definite D call. The CDR3 is made up of 14 amino acids. Germline V gene sequence: CDR1 SGHTA, CDR2 FQGTGA. Trimming cost V 5 bases and J 4 bases, with 13 bases left between them. CDR3 region: CASSNGPGADTQYF. The CDR3 DNA is TGTGCCAGCAGCAACGGTCCGGGTGCAGATACGCAGTATTTT.

The chain uses TRBV7-8 and TRBJ2-7, with 14 bases lining up with TRBD2. This CDR3 is 15 amino acids long. J was trimmed by 7 bases and V by 4 bases; bases with no gene match: 6. CDR1 is SGHVS and CDR2 is FQNEAQ in the germline V gene. The CDR3 loop is CASSSGTSGGQEQYV. In nucleotides, the CDR3 is TGTGCCAGCAGCTCCGGGACTAGCGGGGGCCAGGAGCAGTACGTC.

The chain recombines TRBV10-1 with TRBJ2-1, with 8 bases aligning to TRBD2. Germline V gene data show CDR1 as WNHNN and CDR2 as SYGVQD (reference sequence). The V gene end was trimmed by 3 bases and the J gene end by 7 bases; junction bases not matched to a gene: 5. This CDR3 comprises 14 residues. CDR3 nucleotide sequence: TGCGCCAGCAGTGAAAGCGGGGGCCCAAATGAGCAGTTCTTC. This gives the protein CASSESGGPNEQFF.

The rearrangement joins TRBV11-2 to TRBJ1-5; D might be TRBD1 (6 bases). The V gene's germline CDR1 is SGHAT and CDR2 FQNNGV. This CDR3 has 17 residues. V lost 7 bases and J 1 base, leaving 20 bases between the germline ends. The CDR3 here is CASTRGAHSESNQPQHF. The CDR3 region has the DNA TGTGCCAGCACCCGGGGGGCACACAGCGAGAGCAATCAGCCCCAGCATTTT.

The gene calls are TRBV7-3 and TRBJ2-1, with 8 bases matching TRBD2. The CDR3 consists of 13 residues. Germline V gene lookup returns CDR1 SGHTA and CDR2 FQGTGA. V was pared by 5 bases and J by 9 bases, with 6 bases of the junction left unmatched. CDR3 in amino acids: CASSTRTSGEQFF. The CDR3, as DNA: TGTGCCAGCAGCACTAGAACTAGCGGTGAGCAGTTCTTC.

This chain connects TRBV27 to TRBJ1-2; D gene unclear. Germline CDR1 MNHEY, CDR2 SMNVEV (reference sequence). The CDR3 totals 9 residues. V lost 7 bases and J lost 6, with 3 bases in between. The CDR3: CASTDGYTF. The CDR3 DNA sequence: TGTGCCAGCACGGATGGCTACACCTTC.

Comments on this clone: The junction does not match germline at one end; this may be a read error. The chain carries TRBV5-1 and TRBJ2-1, with a tentative D call TRBD2 (7 bases). CDR3 length: 15 residues. Germline CDR1 reads SGHRS; CDR2 reads YFSETQ. The CDR3 spells CASRGGLGGLNEQFF. DNA for the CDR3: TGTGCCAGCAGAGGCGGACTAGGGGGACTTAATGAGCAGTTCTTC.

This clone was counted a single time. The genes are TRBV27 and TRBJ1-1; D is ambiguous. CDR3 length equals 15 residues. Germline CDR1 MNHEY, CDR2 SMNVEV (reference sequence). V lost 4 bases and J 1 base, leaving 13 bases between the germline ends. The CDR3: CASSYLGTGNTEAFF. Here the CDR3 DNA reads TGTGCCAGCAGTTATCTCGGAACGGGGAACACTGAAGCTTTCTTT.

This clone was detected only once. This chain's CDR3 is CASSQGQGNNSPLHF. DNA for the CDR3: TGTGCCAGCAGCCAAGGACAGGGGAATAATTCACCCCTCCACTTT. This chain joins TRBV5-8 and TRBJ1-6, with 9 bases lining up with TRBD1. This CDR3 region has 15 residues. V lost 4 bases to trimming and J lost 5 bases; unmatched junction nucleotides: 4. Looked up from germline, CDR1 is SGHTS and CDR2 is YDEGEE.

The rearrangement links TRBV6-5 to TRBJ1-2; 7 bases are a match to TRBD1. This CDR3 is 15 amino acids long. Germline V gene sequence: CDR1 MNHEY, CDR2 SVGAGI. The V and J ends lost 6 bases and 4 bases, in that order; junction bases with no gene match: 11. The CDR3 DNA is TGTGCCAGCAGCCACCGGGACAGAAAAATCTATGGCTACACCTTC. Translation: CASSHRDRKIYGYTF.

V is TRBV5-4 and J is TRBJ2-5; 8 positions match TRBD2. The CDR3 contains 16 residues. Germline assignment: CDR1 SGHNT and CDR2 YYREEE (reference sequence). Trimming removed 4 bases from V and 1 base from J; junction bases left unmatched: 9. CDR3 bases: TGTGCCAGCAGCGGGCGAGTCGGGGGGGGCCAAGAGACCCAGTACTTC. Translation: CASSGRVGGGQETQYF.

This chain uses TRBV19 with TRBJ1-1; D gene ambiguous. With 2 bases removed from V and 0 bases from J, the gap between germline ends came to 10 bases. CDR1 is LNHDA, CDR2 SQIVND, per germline (reference sequence). This CDR3 spans 15 amino acids. The CDR3 DNA sequence: TGTGCCAGTAGTATAATCGCTGGGCTGAACACTGAAGCTTTCTTT. Translating gives CASSIIAGLNTEAFF. The complete variable domain, with remaining parts taken from reference TRBV19 and TRBJ1-1, reads DGGITQSPKYLFRKEGQNVTLSCEQNLNHDAMYWYRQDPGQGLRLIYYSQIVNDFQKGDIAEGYSVSREKKESFPLTVTSAQKNPTAFYLCASSIIAGLNTEAFFGQGTRLTVV.

The chain combines TRBV2 with TRBJ1-1, with D perhaps TRBD1 (6 bases). The germline V and J ends were trimmed by 6 bases and 5 bases, with 19 bases remaining between them. From germline, CDR1 is SNHLY and CDR2 FYNNEI. CDR3 length: 15 residues. The CDR3 bases are TGTGCCAGCAGGACACAGGGACCCTTGGGGACTGAAGCTTTCTTT. It codes for CASRTQGPLGTEAFF.

As regards this clone: One junction end does not reproduce the germline sequence, and a read error may be involved. V and J are TRBV6-1 and TRBJ2-1, with 16 bases lining up with TRBD2. This CDR3 is built from 19 residues. The germline V gene has CDR1 MNHNS and CDR2 SASEGT. CDR3 nucleotide sequence: TGTGCCAGCAGCGAAGCGGGACTAGCGGGGGGGAGCTCCTACAATGAGCAGTTCTTC. Residues: CASSEAGLAGGSSYNEQFF.

This chain links TRBV19 with TRBJ2-2; TRBD2 is a possible D gene (5 bases). Trimming took off 3 bases at V and 5 bases at J, with 13 bases between the two ends. The CDR3 runs 15 residues. Germline values: CDR1 LNHDA, CDR2 SQIVND (reference sequence). CDR3 coding DNA: TGTGCCAGTAGTATCCCGGGGAGTCGGACCGGGGAGCTGTTTTTT. As protein: CASSIPGSRTGELFF.

V gene TRBV7-2 combines with J gene TRBJ1-2, with TRBD1 matching over 7 bases. This CDR3 region has 17 residues. V was pared by 3 bases and J by 0 bases, with 10 bases of the junction left unmatched. Per germline, CDR1 SGHTA and CDR2 FQGNSA. DNA for the CDR3: TGTGCCAGCAGCTTTCGAGGTAGACAGGGAACTAACTATGGCTACACCTTC. The encoded protein is CASSFRGRQGTNYGYTF. The whole variable domain, remainder taken from reference TRBV7-2 and TRBJ1-2, is GAGVSQSPSNKVTEKGKDVELRCDPISGHTALYWYRQSLGQGLEFLIYFQGNSAPDKSGLPSDRFSAERTGGSVSTLTIQRTQQEDSAVYLCASSFRGRQGTNYGYTFGSGTRLTVV.

The V gene is TRBV3-1 (or the pseudogene TRBV3-2), the J gene TRBJ1-1; TRBD1 is a possible D gene (5 bases). Looked up from germline, CDR1 is LGHDT and CDR2 is YNNKEL (reference sequence). With 6 bases removed from V and 0 bases from J, the gap between germline ends came to 11 bases. The CDR3 has 14 amino acids. DNA of the CDR3: TGTGCCAGCAGGGGCGGGGGGATGAACACTGAAGCTTTCTTT. This sequence encodes CASRGGGMNTEAFF.

As to this clone: The sample contains more than one DNA sequence encoding this CDR3. The chain is built from TRBV6-5 and TRBJ1-2; D possibly corresponds to TRBD1 (6 bases). CDR1 and CDR2 (germline): MNHEY, SVGAGI. With 6 bases removed from V and 4 bases from J, the gap between germline ends came to 12 bases. The CDR3 has 13 residues. The CDR3 reads CASSPGQSYGYTF. The CDR3 DNA reads TGTGCCAGCAGCCCAGGACAGTCCTATGGCTACACCTTC.